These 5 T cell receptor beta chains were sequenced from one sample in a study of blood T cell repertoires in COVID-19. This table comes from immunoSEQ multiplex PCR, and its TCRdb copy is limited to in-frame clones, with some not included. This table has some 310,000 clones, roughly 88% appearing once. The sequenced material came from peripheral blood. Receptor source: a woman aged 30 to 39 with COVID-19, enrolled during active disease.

CDR3 region: CAWSASEETQYF. For the CDR3, the DNA is TGTGCCTGGAGCGCCTCTGAGGAGACCCAGTACTTC. V gene TRBV30 combines with J gene TRBJ2-5, with D uncertain. This CDR3 region has 12 residues. The V gene's germline CDR1 is GTSNPN and CDR2 SVGIG (reference sequence). V was pared by 3 bases and J by 5 bases, with 10 bases between.

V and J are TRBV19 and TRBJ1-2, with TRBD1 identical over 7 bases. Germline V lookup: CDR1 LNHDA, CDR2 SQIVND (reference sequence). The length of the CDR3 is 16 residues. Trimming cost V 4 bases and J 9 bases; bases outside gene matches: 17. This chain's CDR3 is CASSTTGANLYMSYTF. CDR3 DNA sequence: TGTGCCAGTAGTACAACAGGGGCCAATCTTTATATGAGCTACACCTTC. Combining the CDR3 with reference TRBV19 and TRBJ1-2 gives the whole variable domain DGGITQSPKYLFRKEGQNVTLSCEQNLNHDAMYWYRQDPGQGLRLIYYSQIVNDFQKGDIAEGYSVSREKKESFPLTVTSAQKNPTAFYLCASSTTGANLYMSYTFGSGTRLTVV.

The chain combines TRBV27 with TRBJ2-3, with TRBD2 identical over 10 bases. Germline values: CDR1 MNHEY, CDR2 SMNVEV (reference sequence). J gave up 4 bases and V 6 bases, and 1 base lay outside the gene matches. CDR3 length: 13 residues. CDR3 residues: CASRGLAPDTQYF. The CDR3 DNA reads TGTGCCAGCAGGGGACTAGCGCCAGATACGCAGTATTTT.

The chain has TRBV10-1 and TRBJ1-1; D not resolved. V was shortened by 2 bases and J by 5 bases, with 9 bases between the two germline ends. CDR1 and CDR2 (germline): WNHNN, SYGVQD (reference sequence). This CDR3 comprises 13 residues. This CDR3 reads CASSEEGRTEAFF. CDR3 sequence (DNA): TGCGCCAGCAGTGAGGAGGGTAGAACTGAAGCTTTCTTT.

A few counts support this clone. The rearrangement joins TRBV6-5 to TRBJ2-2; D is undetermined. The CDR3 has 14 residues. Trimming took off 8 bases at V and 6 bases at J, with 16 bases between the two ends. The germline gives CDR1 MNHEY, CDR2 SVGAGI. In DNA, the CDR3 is TGTGCCAGCTGTACCACCCGGCTAGCCGGGGAGCTGTTTTTT. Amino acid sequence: CASCTTRLAGELFF.